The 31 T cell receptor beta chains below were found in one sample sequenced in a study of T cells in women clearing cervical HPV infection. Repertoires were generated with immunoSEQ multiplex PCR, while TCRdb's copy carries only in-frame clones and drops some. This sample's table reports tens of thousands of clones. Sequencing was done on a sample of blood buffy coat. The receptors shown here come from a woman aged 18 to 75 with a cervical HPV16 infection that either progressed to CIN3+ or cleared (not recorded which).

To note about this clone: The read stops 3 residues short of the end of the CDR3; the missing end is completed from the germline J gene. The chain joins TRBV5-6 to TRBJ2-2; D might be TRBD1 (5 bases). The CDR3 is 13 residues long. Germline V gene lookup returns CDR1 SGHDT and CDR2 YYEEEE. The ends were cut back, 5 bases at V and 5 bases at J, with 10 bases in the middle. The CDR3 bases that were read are TGTGCCAGCAGGGGGCGAAGGACCGGGGAG. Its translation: CASRGRRTGE. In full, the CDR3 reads CASRGRRTGELFF.

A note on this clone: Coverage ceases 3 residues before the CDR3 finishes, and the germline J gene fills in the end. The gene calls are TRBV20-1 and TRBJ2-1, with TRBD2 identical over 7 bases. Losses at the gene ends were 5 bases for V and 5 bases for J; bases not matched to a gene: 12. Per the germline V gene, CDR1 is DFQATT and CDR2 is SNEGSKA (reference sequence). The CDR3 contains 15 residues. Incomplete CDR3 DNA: TGCAGTGCTGGGAGAGCGGGGCCAACCAACAATGAG. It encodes CSAGRAGPTNNE. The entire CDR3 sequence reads CSAGRAGPTNNEQFF.

CDR3 DNA, as far as it was read: TGTGCCAGCCTTGGAGCGGGGGGCAATGAG. Protein product: CASLGAGGNE. The complete CDR3 sequence is CASLGAGGNEQFF. The rearrangement links TRBV7-6 to TRBJ2-1; TRBD2 matches at 9 bases. The CDR3 end lies 3 residues beyond the end of the read and is filled in from the germline J gene. CDR1 is SGHVS and CDR2 is FNYEAQ in the germline V gene. Unmatched junction bases numbered 5, after V lost 8 bases and J lost 6 bases. The CDR3 length is 13 residues. The whole variable domain, filled in from reference TRBV7-6 and TRBJ2-1, reads GAGVSQSPRYKVTKRGQDVALRCDPISGHVSLYWYRQALGQGPEFLTYFNYEAQQDKSGLPNDRFSAERPEGSISTLTIQRTEQRDSAMYRCASLGAGGNEQFFGPGTRLTVL.

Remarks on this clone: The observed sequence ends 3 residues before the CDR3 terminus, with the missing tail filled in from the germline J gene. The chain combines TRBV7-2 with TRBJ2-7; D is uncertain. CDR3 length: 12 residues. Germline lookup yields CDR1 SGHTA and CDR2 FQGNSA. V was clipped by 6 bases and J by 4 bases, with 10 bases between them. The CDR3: CASRGGGYEQYF. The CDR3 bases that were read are TGTGCCAGCAGAGGCGGCGGTTACGAG.

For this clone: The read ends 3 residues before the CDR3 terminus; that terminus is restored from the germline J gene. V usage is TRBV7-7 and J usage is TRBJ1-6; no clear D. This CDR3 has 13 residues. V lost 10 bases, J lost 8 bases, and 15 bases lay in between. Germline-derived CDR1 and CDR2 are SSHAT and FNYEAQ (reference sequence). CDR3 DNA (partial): TGTGCCATCCCGACGGGGTACCATTCACCC. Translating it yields CAIPTGYHSP. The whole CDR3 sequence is CAIPTGYHSPLHF.

Partial CDR3 DNA: TGCGCCAGCACCCAGACTCACGGGCGGGACACC. This translates into CASTQTHGRDT. The full CDR3 protein is CASTQTHGRDTIYF. The V and J genes are TRBV4-1 and TRBJ1-3; no clear D gene. The read stops 3 residues short of the end of the CDR3; the missing end is completed from the germline J gene. This CDR3 is 14 amino acids long. The V gene lost 7 bases and the J gene lost 8 bases, with 18 bases spanning the gap. CDR1 and CDR2 (germline): MGHRA, YSYEKL.

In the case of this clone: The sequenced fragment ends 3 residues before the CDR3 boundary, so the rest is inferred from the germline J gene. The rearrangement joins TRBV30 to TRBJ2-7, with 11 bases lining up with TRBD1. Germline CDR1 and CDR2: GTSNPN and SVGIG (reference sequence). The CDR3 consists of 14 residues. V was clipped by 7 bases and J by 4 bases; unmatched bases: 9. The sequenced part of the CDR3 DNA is TGTGCCTACCTGACCGGGACAGGGGGTTACGAG. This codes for CAYLTGTGGYE. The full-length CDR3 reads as CAYLTGTGGYEQYF.

CDR3 protein: CASSPDRGPGNTIYF. Partial CDR3 DNA: TGTGCCAGCTCACCAGACAGGGGGCCCGGAAACACC. The gene calls are TRBV18 and TRBJ1-3; 10 positions agree with TRBD1. The read finishes 3 residues shy of the CDR3 end, and the germline J gene is used to complete it. J was trimmed by 4 bases and V by 2 bases; bases with no gene match: 2. CDR1 is KGHSH, CDR2 LQKENI, per germline. The CDR3 has 15 amino acids.

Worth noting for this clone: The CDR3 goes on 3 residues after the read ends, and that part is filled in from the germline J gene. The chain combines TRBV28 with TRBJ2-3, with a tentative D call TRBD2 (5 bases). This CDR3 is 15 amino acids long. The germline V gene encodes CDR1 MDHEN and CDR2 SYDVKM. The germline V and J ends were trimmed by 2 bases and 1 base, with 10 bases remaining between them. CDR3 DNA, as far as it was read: TGTGCCAGCAGTTTACAACGGGGAGGCACAGATACG. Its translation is CASSLQRGGTDT. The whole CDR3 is CASSLQRGGTDTQYF.

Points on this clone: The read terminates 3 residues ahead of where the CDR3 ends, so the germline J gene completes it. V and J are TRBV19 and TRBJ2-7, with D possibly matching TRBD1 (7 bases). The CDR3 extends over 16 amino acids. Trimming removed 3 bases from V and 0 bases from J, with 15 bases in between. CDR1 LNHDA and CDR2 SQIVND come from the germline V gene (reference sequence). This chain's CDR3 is CASSIRGTVSSYEQYF. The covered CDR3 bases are TGTGCCAGTAGTATCCGGGGGACAGTTAGCTCCTACGAG. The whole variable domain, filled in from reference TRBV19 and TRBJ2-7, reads DGGITQSPKYLFRKEGQNVTLSCEQNLNHDAMYWYRQDPGQGLRLIYYSQIVNDFQKGDIAEGYSVSREKKESFPLTVTSAQKNPTAFYLCASSIRGTVSSYEQYFGPGTRLTVT.

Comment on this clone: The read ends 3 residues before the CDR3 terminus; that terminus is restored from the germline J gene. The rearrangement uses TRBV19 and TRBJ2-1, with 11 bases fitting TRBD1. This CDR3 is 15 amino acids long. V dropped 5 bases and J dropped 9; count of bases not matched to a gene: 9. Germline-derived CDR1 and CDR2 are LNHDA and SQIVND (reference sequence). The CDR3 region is CASSAGTGGKGEQFF. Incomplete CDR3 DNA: TGTGCCAGTAGTGCCGGGACAGGGGGAAAAGGTGAG. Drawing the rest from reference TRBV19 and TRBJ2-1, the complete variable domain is DGGITQSPKYLFRKEGQNVTLSCEQNLNHDAMYWYRQDPGQGLRLIYYSQIVNDFQKGDIAEGYSVSREKKESFPLTVTSAQKNPTAFYLCASSAGTGGKGEQFFGPGTRLTVL.

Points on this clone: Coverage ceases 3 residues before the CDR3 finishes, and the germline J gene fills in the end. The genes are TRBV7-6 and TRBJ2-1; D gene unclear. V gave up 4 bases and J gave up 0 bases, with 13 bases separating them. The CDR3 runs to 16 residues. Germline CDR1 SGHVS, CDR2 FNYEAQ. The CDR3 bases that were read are TGTGCCAGCAGCTCAGAGCAGGCCTCCTCCTACAATGAG. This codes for CASSSEQASSYNE. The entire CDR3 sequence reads CASSSEQASSYNEQFF.

The CDR3 loop is CASGSNRGLDTGELFF. The CDR3 bases that were read are TGTGCTAGTGGCAGTAACAGGGGGCTGGACACCGGGGAG. V usage is TRBV12-5 and J usage is TRBJ2-2, with 9 positions matching TRBD1. The DNA ends 3 residues before the CDR3 does, and the rest of the CDR3 is filled in from the germline J gene. Germline assignment: CDR1 LGHNT and CDR2 FRNRAP. V lost 6 bases, J lost 3 bases, and 8 bases stayed unmatched. The CDR3 runs to 16 residues.

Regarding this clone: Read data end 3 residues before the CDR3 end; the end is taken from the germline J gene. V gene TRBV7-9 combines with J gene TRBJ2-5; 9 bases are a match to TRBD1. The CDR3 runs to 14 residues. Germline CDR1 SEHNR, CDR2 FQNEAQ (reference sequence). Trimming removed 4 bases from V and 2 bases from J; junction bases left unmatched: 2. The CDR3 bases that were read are TGTGCCAGCAGCTACGGGACAGGGCAAGAGACC. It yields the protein CASSYGTGQET. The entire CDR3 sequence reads CASSYGTGQETQYF.

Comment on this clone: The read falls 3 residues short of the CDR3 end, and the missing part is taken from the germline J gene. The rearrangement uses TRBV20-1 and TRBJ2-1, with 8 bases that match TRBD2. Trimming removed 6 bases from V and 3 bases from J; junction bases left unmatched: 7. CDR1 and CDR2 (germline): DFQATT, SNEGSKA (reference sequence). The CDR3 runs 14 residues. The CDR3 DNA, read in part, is TGCAGTGCAGAGGGGACTAGTTACTACAATGAG. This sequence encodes CSAEGTSYYNE. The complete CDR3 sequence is CSAEGTSYYNEQFF.

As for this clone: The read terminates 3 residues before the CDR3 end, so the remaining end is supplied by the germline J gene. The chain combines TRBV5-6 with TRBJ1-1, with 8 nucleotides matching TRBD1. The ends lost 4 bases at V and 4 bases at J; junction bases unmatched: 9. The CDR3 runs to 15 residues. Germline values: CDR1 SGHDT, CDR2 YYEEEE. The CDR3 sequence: CASSVDRVRGTEAFF. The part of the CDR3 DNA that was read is TGTGCCAGCAGCGTGGACAGGGTTCGGGGCACTGAA.

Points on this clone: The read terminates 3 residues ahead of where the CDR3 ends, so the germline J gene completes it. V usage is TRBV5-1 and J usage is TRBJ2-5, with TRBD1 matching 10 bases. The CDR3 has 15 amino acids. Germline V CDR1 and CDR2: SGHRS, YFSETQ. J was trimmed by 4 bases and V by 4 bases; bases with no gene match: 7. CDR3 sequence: CASSGTGDEAETQYF. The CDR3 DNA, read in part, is TGCGCCAGCAGCGGGACAGGGGATGAGGCAGAGACC.

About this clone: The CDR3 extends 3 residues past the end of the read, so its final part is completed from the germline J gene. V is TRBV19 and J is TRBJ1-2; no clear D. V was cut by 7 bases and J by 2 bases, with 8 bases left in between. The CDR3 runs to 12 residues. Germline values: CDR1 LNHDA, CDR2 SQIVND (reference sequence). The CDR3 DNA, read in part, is TGTGCCAGTACAGGCAGCAACTATGGC. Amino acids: CASTGSNYG. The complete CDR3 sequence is CASTGSNYGYTF.

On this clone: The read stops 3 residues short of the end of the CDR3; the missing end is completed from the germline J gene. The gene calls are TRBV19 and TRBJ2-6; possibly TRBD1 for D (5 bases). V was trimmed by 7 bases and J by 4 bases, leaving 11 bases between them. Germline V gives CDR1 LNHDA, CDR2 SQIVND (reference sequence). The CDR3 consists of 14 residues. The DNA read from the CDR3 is TGTGCCAGTAATAAGGGGTACGGGGCCAACGTC. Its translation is CASNKGYGANV. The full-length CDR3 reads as CASNKGYGANVLTF.

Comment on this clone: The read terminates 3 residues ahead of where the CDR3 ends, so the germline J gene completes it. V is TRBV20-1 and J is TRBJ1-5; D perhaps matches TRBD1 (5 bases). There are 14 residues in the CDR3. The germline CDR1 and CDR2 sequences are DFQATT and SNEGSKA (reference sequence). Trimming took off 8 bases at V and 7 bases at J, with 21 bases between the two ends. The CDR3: CSTPPRGLEQPQHF. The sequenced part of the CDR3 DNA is TGCAGTACCCCACCCCGGGGGTTAGAACAGCCC.

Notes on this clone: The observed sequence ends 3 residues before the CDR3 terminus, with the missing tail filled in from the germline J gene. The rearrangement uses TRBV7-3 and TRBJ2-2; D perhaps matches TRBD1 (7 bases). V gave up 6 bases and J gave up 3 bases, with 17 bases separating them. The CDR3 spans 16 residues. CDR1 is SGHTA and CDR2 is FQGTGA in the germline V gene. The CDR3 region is CASSWGRDSYTGELFF. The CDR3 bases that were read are TGTGCCAGCAGTTGGGGGCGGGACAGTTACACCGGGGAG. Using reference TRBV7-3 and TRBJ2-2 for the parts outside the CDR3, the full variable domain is GAGVSQTPSNKVTEKGKYVELRCDPISGHTALYWYRQSLGQGPEFLIYFQGTGAADDSGLPNDRFFAVRPEGSVSTLKIQRTERGDSAVYLCASSWGRDSYTGELFFGEGSRLTVL.

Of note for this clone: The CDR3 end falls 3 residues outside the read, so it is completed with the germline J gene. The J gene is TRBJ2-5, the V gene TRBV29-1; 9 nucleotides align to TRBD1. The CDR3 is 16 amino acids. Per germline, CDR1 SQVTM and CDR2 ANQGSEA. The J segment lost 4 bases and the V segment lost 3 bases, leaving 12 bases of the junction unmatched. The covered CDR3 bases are TGCAGCGTTGATCGGACAGGGGCAGTAGGGGGAGAGACC. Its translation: CSVDRTGAVGGET. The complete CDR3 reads CSVDRTGAVGGETQYF.

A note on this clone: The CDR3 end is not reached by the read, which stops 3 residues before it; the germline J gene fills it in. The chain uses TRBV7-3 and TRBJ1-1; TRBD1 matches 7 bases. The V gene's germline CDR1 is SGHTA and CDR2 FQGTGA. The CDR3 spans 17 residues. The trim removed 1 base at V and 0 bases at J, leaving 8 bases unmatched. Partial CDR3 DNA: TGTGCCAGCAGCTTAAGGGCAGGGGGGTTCATGAACACTGAA. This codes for CASSLRAGGFMNTE. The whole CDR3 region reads CASSLRAGGFMNTEAFF.

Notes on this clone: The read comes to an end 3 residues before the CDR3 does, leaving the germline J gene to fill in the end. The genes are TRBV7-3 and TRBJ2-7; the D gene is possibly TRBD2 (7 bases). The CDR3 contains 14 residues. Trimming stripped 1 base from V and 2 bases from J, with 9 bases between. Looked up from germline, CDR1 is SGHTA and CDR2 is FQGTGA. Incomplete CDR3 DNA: TGTGCCAGCAGCTTAATGGGGGGGCCCTACGAG. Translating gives CASSLMGGPYE. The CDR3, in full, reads CASSLMGGPYEQYF.

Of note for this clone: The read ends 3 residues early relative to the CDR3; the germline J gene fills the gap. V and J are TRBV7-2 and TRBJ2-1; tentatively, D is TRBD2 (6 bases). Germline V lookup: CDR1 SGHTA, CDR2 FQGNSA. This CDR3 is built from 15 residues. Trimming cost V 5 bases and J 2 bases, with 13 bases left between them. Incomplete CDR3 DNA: TGTGCCAGCAGCGGGGGGAGCGGACCCTACAATGAG. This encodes CASSGGSGPYNE. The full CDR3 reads CASSGGSGPYNEQFF.

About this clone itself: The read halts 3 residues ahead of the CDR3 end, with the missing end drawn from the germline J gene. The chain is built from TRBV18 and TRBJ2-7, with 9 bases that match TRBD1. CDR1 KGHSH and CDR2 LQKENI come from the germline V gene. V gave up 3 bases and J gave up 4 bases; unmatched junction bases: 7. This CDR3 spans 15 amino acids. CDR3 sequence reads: CASSPTGGAGYEQYF. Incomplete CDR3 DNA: TGTGCCAGCTCACCCACAGGGGGCGCGGGGTACGAG.

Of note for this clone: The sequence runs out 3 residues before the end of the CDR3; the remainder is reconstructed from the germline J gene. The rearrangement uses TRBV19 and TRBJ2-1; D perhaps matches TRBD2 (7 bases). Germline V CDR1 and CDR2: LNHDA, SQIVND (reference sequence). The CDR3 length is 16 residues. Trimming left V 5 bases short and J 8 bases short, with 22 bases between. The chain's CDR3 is CASSVRGARKGDEQFF. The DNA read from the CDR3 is TGTGCCAGTAGTGTCCGGGGGGCCCGCAAGGGGGATGAG. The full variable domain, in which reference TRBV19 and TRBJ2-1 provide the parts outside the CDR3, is DGGITQSPKYLFRKEGQNVTLSCEQNLNHDAMYWYRQDPGQGLRLIYYSQIVNDFQKGDIAEGYSVSREKKESFPLTVTSAQKNPTAFYLCASSVRGARKGDEQFFGPGTRLTVL.

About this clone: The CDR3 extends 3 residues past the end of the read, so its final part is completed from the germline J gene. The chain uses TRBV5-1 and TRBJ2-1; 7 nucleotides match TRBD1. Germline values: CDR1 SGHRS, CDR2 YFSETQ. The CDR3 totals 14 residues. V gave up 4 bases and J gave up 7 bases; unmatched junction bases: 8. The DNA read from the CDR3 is TGCGCCAGCAGCCCGGGACAGACCTTAAATGAG. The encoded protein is CASSPGQTLNE. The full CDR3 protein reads CASSPGQTLNEQFF.

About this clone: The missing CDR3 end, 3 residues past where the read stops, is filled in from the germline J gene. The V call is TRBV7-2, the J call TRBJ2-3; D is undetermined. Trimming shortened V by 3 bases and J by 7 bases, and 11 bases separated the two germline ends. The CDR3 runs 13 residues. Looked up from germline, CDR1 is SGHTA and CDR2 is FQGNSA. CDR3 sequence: CASSFFIGYTQYF. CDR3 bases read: TGTGCCAGCAGCTTTTTTATAGGGTATACG. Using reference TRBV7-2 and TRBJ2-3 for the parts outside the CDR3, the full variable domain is GAGVSQSPSNKVTEKGKDVELRCDPISGHTALYWYRQSLGQGLEFLIYFQGNSAPDKSGLPSDRFSAERTGGSVSTLTIQRTQQEDSAVYLCASSFFIGYTQYFGPGTRLTVL.

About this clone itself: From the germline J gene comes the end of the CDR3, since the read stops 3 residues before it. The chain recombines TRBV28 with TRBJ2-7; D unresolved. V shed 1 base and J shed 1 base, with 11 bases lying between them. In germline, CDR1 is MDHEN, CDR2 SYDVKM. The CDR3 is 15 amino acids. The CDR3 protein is CASSLSARRSYEQYF. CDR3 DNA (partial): TGTGCCAGCAGTTTATCTGCCAGAAGATCCTACGAG.

CDR3 sequence: CASSLAGGVNEQFF. The CDR3 bases that were read are TGTGCCAGCAGCTTAGCGGGGGGTGTAAATGAG. The chain recombines TRBV5-4 with TRBJ2-1, with 9 bases fitting TRBD2. The read terminates 3 residues before the CDR3 end, so the remaining end is supplied by the germline J gene. This CDR3 contains 14 residues. J gave up 7 bases and V 2 bases, and 4 bases lay outside the gene matches. Per the germline V gene, CDR1 is SGHNT and CDR2 is YYREEE (reference sequence).